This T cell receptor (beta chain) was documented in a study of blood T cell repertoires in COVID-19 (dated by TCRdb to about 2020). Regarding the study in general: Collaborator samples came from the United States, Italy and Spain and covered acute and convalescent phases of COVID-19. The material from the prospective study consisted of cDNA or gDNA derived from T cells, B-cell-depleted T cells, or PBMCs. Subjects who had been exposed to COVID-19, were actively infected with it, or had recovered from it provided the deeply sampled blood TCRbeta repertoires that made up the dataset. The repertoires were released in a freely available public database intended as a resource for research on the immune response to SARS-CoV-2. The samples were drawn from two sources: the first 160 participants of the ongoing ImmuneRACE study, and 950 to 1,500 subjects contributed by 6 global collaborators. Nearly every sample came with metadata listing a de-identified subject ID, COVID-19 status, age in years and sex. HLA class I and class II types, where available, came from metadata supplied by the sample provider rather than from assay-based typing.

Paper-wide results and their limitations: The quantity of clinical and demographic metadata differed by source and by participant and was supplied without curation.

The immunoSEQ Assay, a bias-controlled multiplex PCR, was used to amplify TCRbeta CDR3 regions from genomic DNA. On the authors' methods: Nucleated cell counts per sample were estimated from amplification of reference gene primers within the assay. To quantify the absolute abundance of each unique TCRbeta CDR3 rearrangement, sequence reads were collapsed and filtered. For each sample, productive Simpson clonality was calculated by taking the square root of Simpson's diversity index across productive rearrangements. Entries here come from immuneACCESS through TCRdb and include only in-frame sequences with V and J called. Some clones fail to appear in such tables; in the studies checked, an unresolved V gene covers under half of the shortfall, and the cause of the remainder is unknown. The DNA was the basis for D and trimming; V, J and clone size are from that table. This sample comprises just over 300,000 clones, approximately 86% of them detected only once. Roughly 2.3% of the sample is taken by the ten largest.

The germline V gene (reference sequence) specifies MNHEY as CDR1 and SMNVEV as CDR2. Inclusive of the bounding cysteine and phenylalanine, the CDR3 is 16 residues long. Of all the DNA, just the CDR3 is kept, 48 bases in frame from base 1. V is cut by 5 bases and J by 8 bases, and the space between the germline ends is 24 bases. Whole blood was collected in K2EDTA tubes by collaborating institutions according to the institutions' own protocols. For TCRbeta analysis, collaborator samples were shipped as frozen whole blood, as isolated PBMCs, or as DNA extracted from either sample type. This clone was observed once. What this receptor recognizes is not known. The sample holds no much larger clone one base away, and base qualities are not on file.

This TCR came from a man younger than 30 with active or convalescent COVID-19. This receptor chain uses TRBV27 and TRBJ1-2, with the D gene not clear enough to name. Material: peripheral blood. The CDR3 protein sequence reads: CASSGLESFRSSGYTF. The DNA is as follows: TGTGCCAGCAGTGGCCTAGAAAGTTTTAGATCTTCCGGCTACACCTTC.